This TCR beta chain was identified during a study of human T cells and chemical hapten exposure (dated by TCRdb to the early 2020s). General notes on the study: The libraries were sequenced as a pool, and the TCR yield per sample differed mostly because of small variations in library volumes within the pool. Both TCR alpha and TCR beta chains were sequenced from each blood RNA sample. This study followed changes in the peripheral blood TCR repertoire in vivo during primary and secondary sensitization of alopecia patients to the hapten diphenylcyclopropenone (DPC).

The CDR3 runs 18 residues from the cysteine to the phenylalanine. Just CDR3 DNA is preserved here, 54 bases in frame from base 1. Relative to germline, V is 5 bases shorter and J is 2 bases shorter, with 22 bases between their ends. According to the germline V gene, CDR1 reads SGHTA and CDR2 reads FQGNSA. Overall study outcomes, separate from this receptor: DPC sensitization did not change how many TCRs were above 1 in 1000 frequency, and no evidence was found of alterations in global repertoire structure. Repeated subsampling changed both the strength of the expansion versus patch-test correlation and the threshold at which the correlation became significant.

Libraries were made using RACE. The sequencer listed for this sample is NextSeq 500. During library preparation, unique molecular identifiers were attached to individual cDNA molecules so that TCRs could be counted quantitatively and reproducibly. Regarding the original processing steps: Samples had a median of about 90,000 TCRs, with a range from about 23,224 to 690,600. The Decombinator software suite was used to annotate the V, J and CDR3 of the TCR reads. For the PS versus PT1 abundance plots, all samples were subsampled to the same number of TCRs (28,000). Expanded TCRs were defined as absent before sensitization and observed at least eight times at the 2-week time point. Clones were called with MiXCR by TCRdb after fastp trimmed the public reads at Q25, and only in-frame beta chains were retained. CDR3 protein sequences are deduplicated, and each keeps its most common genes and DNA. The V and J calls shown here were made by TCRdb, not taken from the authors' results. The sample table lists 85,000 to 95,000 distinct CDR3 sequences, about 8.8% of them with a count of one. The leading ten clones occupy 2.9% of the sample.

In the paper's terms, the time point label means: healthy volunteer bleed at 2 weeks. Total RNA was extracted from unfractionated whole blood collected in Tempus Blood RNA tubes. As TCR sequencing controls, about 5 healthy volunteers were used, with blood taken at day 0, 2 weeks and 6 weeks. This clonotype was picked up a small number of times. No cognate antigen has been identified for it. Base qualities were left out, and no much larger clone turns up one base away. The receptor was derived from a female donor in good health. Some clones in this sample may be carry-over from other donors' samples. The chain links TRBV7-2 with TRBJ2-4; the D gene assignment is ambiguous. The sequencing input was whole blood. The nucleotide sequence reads TGTGCCAGCAGCGCCCAGAGGTCGAGTGACGTCTCCAAAAACATTCAGTACTTC. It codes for CASSAQRSSDVSKNIQYF.